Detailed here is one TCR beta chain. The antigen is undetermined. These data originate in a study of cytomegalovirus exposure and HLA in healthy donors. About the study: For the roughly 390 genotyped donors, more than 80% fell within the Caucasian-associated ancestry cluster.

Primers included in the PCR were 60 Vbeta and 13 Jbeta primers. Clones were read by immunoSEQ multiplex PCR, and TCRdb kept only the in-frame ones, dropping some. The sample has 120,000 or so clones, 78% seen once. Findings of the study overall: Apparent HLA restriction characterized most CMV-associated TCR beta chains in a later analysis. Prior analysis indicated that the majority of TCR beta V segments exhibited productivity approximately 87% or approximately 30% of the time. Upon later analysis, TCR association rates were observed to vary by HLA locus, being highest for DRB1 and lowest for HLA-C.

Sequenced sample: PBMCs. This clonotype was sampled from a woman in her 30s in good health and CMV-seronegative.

This CDR3 is CSVDSRGAGNTQYF. Here the CDR3 DNA reads TGCAGCGTTGATTCGCGGGGGGCGGGAAATACGCAGTATTTT. The chain recombines TRBV29-1 with TRBJ2-3; 8 positions agree with TRBD2. V lost 3 bases and J lost 7; bases outside the gene matches: 9. The CDR3 covers 14 residues. Per the germline V gene, CDR1 is SQVTM and CDR2 is ANQGSEA.